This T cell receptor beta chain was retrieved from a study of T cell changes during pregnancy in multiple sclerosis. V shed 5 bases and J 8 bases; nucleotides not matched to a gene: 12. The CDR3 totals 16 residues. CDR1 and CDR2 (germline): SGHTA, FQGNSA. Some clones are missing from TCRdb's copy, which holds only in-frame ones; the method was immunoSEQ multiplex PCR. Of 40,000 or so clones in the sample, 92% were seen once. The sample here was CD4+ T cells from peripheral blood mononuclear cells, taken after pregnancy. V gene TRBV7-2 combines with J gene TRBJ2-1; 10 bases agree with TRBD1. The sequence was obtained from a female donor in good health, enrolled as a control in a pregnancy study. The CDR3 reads CASSITGTGAPHEQFF. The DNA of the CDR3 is TGTGCCAGCAGCATCACCGGGACAGGGGCCCCTCATGAGCAGTTCTTC.